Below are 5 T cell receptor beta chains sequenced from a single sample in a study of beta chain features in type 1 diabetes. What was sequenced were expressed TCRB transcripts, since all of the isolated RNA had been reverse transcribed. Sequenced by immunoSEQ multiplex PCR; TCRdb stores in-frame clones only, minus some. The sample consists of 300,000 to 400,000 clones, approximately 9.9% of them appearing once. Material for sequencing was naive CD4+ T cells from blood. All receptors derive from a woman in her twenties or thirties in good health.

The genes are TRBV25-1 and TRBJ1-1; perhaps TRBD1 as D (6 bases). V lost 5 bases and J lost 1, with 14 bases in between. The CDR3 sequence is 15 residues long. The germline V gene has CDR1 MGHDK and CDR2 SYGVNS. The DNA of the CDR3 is TGTGCCAGCAGTCCCCCCCGGGGGGCGAACACTGAAGCTTTCTTT. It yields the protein CASSPPRGANTEAFF. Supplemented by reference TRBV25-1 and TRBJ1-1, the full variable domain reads EADIYQTPRYLVIGTGKKITLECSQTMGHDKMYWYQQDPGMELHLIHYSYGVNSTEKGDLSSESTVSRIRTEHFPLTLESARPSHTSQYLCASSPPRGANTEAFFGQGTRLTVV.

The CDR3 here is CAWSPLGIGELFF. The CDR3, as DNA: TGTGCCTGGAGTCCTCTAGGTATCGGGGAGCTGTTTTTT. J is TRBJ2-2 and V is TRBV30, with D hard to call. The CDR3 has 13 residues. CDR1 is GTSNPN, CDR2 SVGIG, per germline (reference sequence). Trimming took 2 bases from V and 7 from J, leaving 11 bases between them. The variable domain in full, with the rest retrieved from reference TRBV30 and TRBJ2-2, is SQTIHQWPATLVQPVGSPLSLECTVEGTSNPNLYWYRQAAGRGLQLLFYSVGIGQISSEVPQNLSASRPQDRQFILSSKKLLLSDSGFYLCAWSPLGIGELFFGEGSRLTVL.

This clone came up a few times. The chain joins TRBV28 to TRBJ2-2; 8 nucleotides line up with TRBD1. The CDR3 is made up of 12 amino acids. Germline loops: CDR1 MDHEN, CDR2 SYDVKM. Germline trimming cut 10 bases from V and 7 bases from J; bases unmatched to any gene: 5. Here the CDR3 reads CATQGAVGELFF. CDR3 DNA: TGTGCCACCCAGGGGGCCGTCGGGGAGCTGTTTTTT.

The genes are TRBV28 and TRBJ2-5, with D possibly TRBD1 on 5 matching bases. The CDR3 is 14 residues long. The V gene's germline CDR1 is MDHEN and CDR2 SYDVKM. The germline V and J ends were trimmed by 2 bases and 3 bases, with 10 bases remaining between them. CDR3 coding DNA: TGTGCCAGCAGTTTAAGTGGGGCGGAAGAGACCCAGTACTTC. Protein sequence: CASSLSGAEETQYF.

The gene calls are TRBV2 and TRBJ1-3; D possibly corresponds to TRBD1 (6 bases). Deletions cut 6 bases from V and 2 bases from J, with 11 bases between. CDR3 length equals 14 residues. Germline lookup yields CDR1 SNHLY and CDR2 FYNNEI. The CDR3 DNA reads TGTGCCAGCAGAGGACAGTGGACTGGAAACACCATATATTTT. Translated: CASRGQWTGNTIYF.